The present entry profiles one T cell receptor (beta chain) with its context. What it binds is unknown. The sample is drawn from a study of siplizumab effects on memory and regulatory T cells. Study outcomes and limitations: Left unconfirmed was the suppressive function of proliferating Tregs from siplizumab cultures.

TCRdb's copy holds only in-frame clones and misses some; the assay was immunoSEQ multiplex PCR. The sample lists about 100,000 clones; 92% were seen once. CDR1 and CDR2 (germline): LNHDA, SQIVND (reference sequence). The CDR3 has 11 residues. V was pared by 5 bases and J by 15 bases, with 14 bases between. Sequencing input: Tregs sorted from blood. This receptor was identified in a human donor in good health. This rearrangement joins TRBV19 to TRBJ1-5; D is possibly TRBD1 (6 bases). Here the CDR3 DNA reads TGTGCCAGTAGTTTGGGGGGCTTTACGCATTTT. Its protein is CASSLGGFTHF.